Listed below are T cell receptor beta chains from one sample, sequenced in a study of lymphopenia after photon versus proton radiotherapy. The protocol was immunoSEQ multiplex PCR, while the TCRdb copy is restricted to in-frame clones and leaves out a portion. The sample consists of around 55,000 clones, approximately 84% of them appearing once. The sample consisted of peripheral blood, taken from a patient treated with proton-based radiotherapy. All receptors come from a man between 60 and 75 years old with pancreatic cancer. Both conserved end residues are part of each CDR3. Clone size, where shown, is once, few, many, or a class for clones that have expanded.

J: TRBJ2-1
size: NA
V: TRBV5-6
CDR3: CASSLATLGTSATEQFF

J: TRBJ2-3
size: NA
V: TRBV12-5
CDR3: CASGLVQGGPTDTQYF

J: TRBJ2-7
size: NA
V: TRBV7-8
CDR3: CASSLGGVYSYEQYF

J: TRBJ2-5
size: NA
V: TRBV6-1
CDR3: CASRQGVWETQYF

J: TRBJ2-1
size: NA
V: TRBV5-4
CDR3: CASSLMVRDYYRYNEQFF

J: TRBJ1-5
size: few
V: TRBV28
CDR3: CASYQGGSNQPQHF

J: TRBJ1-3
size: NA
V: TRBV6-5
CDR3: CASSQGRKTGNTIYF

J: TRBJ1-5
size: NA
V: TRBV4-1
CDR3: CASSQPPGPQHF

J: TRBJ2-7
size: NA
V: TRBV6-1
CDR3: CASSEATGSFYEQYF

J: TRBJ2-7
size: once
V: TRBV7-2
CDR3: CASSLGPLTYEQYF

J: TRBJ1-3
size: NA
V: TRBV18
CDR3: CASSPRLTGRSGNTIYF

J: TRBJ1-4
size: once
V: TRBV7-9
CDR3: CASSSPRATNEKLFF

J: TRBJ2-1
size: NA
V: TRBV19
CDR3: CASSQPSSGTGNEQFF

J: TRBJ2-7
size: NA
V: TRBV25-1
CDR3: CASSGLDEQYF